A single T cell receptor beta chain is shown here with its context. Its antigen remains unknown. This sample was taken from a study of high-grade serous ovarian cancer treatment subgroups. General study findings and limits: CDR1 and CDR2 were left unanalyzed; analyses focused on CDR3.

Tumor samples were taken before definitive surgery or chemotherapy. Germline trimming cut 5 bases from V and 5 bases from J; bases unmatched to any gene: 17. Germline loops: CDR1 MDHEN, CDR2 SYDVKM. The CDR3 contains 18 residues. The method was immunoSEQ multiplex PCR; TCRdb's version includes in-frame clones alone and lacks a portion of them. The sample lists around 27,000 clones, about 86% occurring once. The sample was tumor tissue. The chain has TRBV28 and TRBJ2-1, with TRBD1 matching over 8 bases. This clonotype was sampled from a human donor with high-grade serous ovarian cancer. The CDR3 loop reads CASSPHLTGDFYNNEQFF. CDR3 nucleotides: TGTGCCAGCAGTCCCCACCTGACAGGGGACTTTTACAACAATGAGCAGTTCTTC.